This passage covers 21 T cell receptor beta chains from one sample sequenced in a study of T-cell memory formation after mild COVID-19. TCRdb called the 5' RACE reads again in MiXCR, with one record for every CDR3 protein. This table has under 250,000 distinct CDR3 sequences, over 15% appearing once. Source material: PBMCs or a T cell subset sorted from them (not recorded which). All receptors come from an adult woman who had mild COVID-19 (a few samples of this study predate the infection). Cell type and time point are not known.

The J gene is TRBJ1-2, the V gene TRBV4-1; 9 bases fit TRBD1. Germline CDR1 reads MGHRA; CDR2 reads YSYEKL. The CDR3 is 15 residues long. V lost 0 bases to trimming and J lost 5 bases; unmatched junction nucleotides: 4. CDR3 nucleotides: TGCGCCAGCAGCCAAGATAGACAGGGGGGGTATGGCTACACCTTC. Translation: CASSQDRQGGYGYTF.

This clonotype showed up just a few times. The V call is TRBV24-1, the J call TRBJ1-1, with a possible D match to TRBD1 (5 bases). V was trimmed by 5 bases and J by 5 bases, leaving 11 bases between them. Germline CDR1 reads KGHDR; CDR2 reads SFDVKD. The CDR3 totals 13 residues. This CDR3 is CATSVPGGTEAFF. DNA for the CDR3: TGTGCCACCAGTGTTCCCGGGGGGACTGAAGCTTTCTTT.

Only a few counts were recorded for this clonotype. V gene TRBV7-2 combines with J gene TRBJ2-1, with D possibly TRBD1 on 5 matching bases. Trimming stripped 2 bases from V and 5 bases from J, with 7 bases between. Germline V lookup: CDR1 SGHTA, CDR2 FQGNSA. This CDR3 region has 13 residues. CDR3 amino acids: CASSLSQDNEQFF. DNA of the CDR3: TGTGCCAGCAGCTTATCACAGGACAATGAGCAGTTCTTC.

This clonotype was seen more than once but under ten times. The chain links TRBV12-3 or TRBV12-4 to TRBJ2-3; 14 bases fit TRBD2. The CDR3 totals 15 residues. Trimming took 6 bases from V and 8 from J; bases not matched to a gene: 7. CDR3 in amino acids: CASRAGLAGVATQYF. CDR3 nucleotide sequence: TGTGCCAGCAGGGCGGGACTAGCGGGAGTCGCTACGCAGTATTTT.

This chain joins TRBV9 and TRBJ2-3; 10 bases align to TRBD2. V lost 0 bases and J lost 3; bases outside the gene matches: 7. Germline loops: CDR1 SGDLS, CDR2 YYNGEE. There are 17 residues in the CDR3. The CDR3 protein is CASSVATSGRGTDTQYF. CDR3 nucleotide sequence: TGTGCCAGCAGCGTAGCTACCAGCGGGAGGGGGACAGATACGCAGTATTTT.

V gene TRBV29-1 combines with J gene TRBJ1-1; 9 bases agree with TRBD1. Germline trimming cut 5 bases from V and 6 bases from J; bases unmatched to any gene: 7. In germline, CDR1 is SQVTM, CDR2 ANQGSEA. CDR3 length: 13 residues. In DNA, the CDR3 is TGCAGCGTTCGTACAGGGGGCCGGGCTGAAGCTTTCTTT. It encodes CSVRTGGRAEAFF.

This sequence joins TRBV6-5 and TRBJ2-2; D may be TRBD1 or TRBD2 (5 bases each). There are 18 residues in the CDR3. Germline V gene sequence: CDR1 MNHEY, CDR2 SVGAGI. Trimming shortened V by 1 base and J by 4 bases, and 19 bases separated the two germline ends. CDR3 loop: CASSYFWTGLRGTGELFF. Here the CDR3 DNA reads TGTGCCAGCAGTTACTTTTGGACGGGGCTGAGGGGCACCGGGGAGCTGTTTTTT.

There are a few counts of this clonotype. The chain couples TRBV20-1 to TRBJ1-5; the D gene is possibly TRBD1 (5 bases). The CDR3 runs to 15 residues. The germline V and J ends were trimmed by 4 bases and 6 bases, with 19 bases remaining between them. In germline, CDR1 is DFQATT, CDR2 SNEGSKA (reference sequence). Written as DNA, the CDR3 is TGCAGTGCTAAGGAACCCAAAGGGGTCGCTCAGCCCCAGCATTTT. Translated: CSAKEPKGVAQPQHF.

The gene calls are TRBV10-3 and TRBJ2-1; 13 positions agree with TRBD2. The CDR3 is 14 residues long. Germline CDR1 is ENHRY and CDR2 is SYGVKD. Unmatched junction bases numbered 1, after V lost 1 base and J lost 10 bases. The CDR3 DNA reads as TGTGCCATCAGTGAGTGGACTAGCGGGAGAGAGCAGTTCTTC. As protein: CAISEWTSGREQFF.

V and J are TRBV5-1 and TRBJ2-7, with TRBD1 matching 9 bases. The CDR3 loop spans 16 amino acids. V shed 0 bases and J 4 bases; nucleotides not matched to a gene: 8. Germline V lookup: CDR1 SGHRS, CDR2 YFSETQ. The CDR3 DNA is TGCGCCAGCAGCTTGGCCCAAGGACAGGGGACGTACGAGCAGTACTTC. Translated, it gives CASSLAQGQGTYEQYF.

The CDR3 bases are TGTGCCAGCAGCTTAGCCCAGACTAGCGGGAGTTACGAGCAGTACTTC. This translates into CASSLAQTSGSYEQYF. The chain joins TRBV7-8 to TRBJ2-7; TRBD2 matches 12 bases. This CDR3 has 16 amino acids. Germline trimming cut 0 bases from V and 4 bases from J; bases unmatched to any gene: 4. Germline CDR1 and CDR2: SGHVS and FQNEAQ.

In its sample, this clonotype was seen many times. V usage is TRBV7-3 and J usage is TRBJ1-1; D remains unclear. The CDR3 consists of 14 residues. The germline V gene encodes CDR1 SGHTA and CDR2 FQGTGA. Trimming pared 2 bases from V and 1 base from J, leaving 8 bases between. CDR3 amino acids: CASSLGPANTEAFF. The CDR3 coding sequence is TGTGCCAGCAGCTTAGGGCCCGCGAACACTGAAGCTTTCTTT.

The chain has TRBV7-2 and TRBJ2-5; the D gene is possibly TRBD2 (5 bases). The J call may be in error: the DNA end matches TRBJ2-7 better. The CDR3 runs to 15 residues. The germline V gene encodes CDR1 SGHTA and CDR2 FQGNSA. CDR3 residues: CASTVSASPSYEQYF. The CDR3 region has the DNA TGTGCCAGCACCGTTAGCGCGAGCCCTTCCTACGAGCAGTACTTC.

The chain couples TRBV20-1 to TRBJ2-1; 7 nucleotides align to TRBD2. With 6 bases clipped from V and 10 bases from J, the junction kept 15 bases outside the gene matches. The germline V gene encodes CDR1 DFQATT and CDR2 SNEGSKA (reference sequence). The CDR3 contains 14 residues. The CDR3 sequence: CSASPGLPRTEQFF. CDR3 nucleotide sequence: TGCAGTGCCTCCCCGGGACTACCTAGGACGGAGCAGTTCTTC.

This clonotype was detected a few times. J is TRBJ2-1 and V is TRBV12-3 or TRBV12-4; weak D call: TRBD2 (7 bases). V dropped 5 bases and J dropped 5 bases, with 16 bases sitting between them. This CDR3 has 15 amino acids. This chain's CDR3 is CASSLGGGANNEQFF. The CDR3 DNA reads as TGTGCCAGCAGTCTGGGAGGGGGAGCAAACAATGAGCAGTTCTTC.

This clonotype came up a few times. The chain employs TRBV6-5 and TRBJ2-1; 9 bases are a match to TRBD2. Trimming at V came to 5 bases and at J to 4 bases, leaving 6 bases not matched to a gene. The CDR3 has 15 amino acids. CDR1 MNHEY and CDR2 SVGAGI come from the germline V gene. CDR3 residues: CASSTSAGGYNEQFF. CDR3 DNA sequence: TGTGCCAGCAGTACCAGTGCGGGGGGGTACAATGAGCAGTTCTTC.

The chain links TRBV7-2 to TRBJ1-1, with D unresolved. From germline, CDR1 is SGHTA and CDR2 FQGNSA. The germline V and J ends were trimmed by 6 bases and 0 bases, with 11 bases remaining between them. The CDR3 runs 14 residues. CDR3 nucleotides: TGTGCCAGCAGTAATCGGGTAATGAACACTGAAGCTTTCTTT. As protein: CASSNRVMNTEAFF.

This clonotype was seen a few times. The germline gene is not matched at one end of the junction; a read error may be the cause. The J gene is TRBJ1-2, the V gene TRBV11-2; tentatively, D is TRBD1 (5 bases). CDR1 is SGHAT, CDR2 FQNNGV, per germline. The CDR3 sequence is 13 residues long. CDR3 loop: CASGRAGNSGYTF. The CDR3 DNA is TGTGCCAGCGGGCGGGCAGGGAACTCTGGCTACACCTTC.

The chain links TRBV5-1 to TRBJ1-1; TRBD1 matches at 9 bases. Trimming removed 3 bases from V and 0 bases from J; junction bases left unmatched: 6. Germline V gene lookup returns CDR1 SGHRS and CDR2 YFSETQ. CDR3 length: 16 amino acids. CDR3 sequence reads: CASSYDRGELNTEAFF. In DNA, the CDR3 is TGCGCCAGCAGCTACGACAGGGGGGAATTGAACACTGAAGCTTTCTTT.

A few counts support this clonotype. The V gene is TRBV11-2, the J gene TRBJ2-4; 8 nucleotides line up with TRBD2. The CDR3 length is 20 residues. Germline CDR1 SGHAT, CDR2 FQNNGV. V shed 0 bases and J 6 bases; nucleotides not matched to a gene: 19. CDR3 sequence: CASSLDRGVAGFRGRNIQYF. CDR3 nucleotides: TGTGCCAGCAGCTTAGATCGTGGAGTAGCGGGGTTTAGGGGCCGAAACATTCAGTACTTC.

This clonotype showed up just a few times. The chain is built from TRBV12-3 or TRBV12-4 and TRBJ2-2, with TRBD2 matching 11 bases. This CDR3 region has 16 residues. With 6 bases clipped from V and 4 bases from J, the junction kept 7 bases outside the gene matches. CDR3 protein: CASSPRTSGRTGELFF. The CDR3 DNA sequence: TGTGCCAGCAGCCCCAGGACTAGCGGGCGCACCGGGGAGCTGTTTTTT.